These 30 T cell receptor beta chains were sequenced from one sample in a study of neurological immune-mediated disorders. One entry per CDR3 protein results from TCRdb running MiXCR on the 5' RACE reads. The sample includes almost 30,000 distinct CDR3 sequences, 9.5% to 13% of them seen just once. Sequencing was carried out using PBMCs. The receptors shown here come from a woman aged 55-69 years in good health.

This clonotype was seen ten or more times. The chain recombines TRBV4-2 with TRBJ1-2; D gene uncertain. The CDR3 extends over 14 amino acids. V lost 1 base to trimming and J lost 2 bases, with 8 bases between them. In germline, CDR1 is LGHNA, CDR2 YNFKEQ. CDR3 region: CASSQGVGNYGYTF. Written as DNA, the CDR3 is TGTGCCAGCAGCCAAGGTGTCGGGAACTATGGCTACACCTTC.

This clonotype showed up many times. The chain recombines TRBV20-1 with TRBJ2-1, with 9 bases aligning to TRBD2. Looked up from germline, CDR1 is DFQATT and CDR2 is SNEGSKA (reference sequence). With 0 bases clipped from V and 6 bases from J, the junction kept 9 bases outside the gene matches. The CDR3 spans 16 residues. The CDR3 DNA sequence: TGCAGTGCTAGAGATAAGACTAGCGGATACCTCAATGAGCAGTTCTTC. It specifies CSARDKTSGYLNEQFF.

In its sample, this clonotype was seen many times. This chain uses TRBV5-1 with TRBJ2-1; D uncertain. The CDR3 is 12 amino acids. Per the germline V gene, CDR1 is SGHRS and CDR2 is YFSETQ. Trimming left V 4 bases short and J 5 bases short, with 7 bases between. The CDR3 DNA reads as TGCGCCAGCAGCCCACCGGACAATGAGCAGTTCTTC. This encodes CASSPPDNEQFF.

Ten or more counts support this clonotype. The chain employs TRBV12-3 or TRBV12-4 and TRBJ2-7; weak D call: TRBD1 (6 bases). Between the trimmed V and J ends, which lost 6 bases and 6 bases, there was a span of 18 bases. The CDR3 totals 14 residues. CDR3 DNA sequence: TGTGCCAGCAGAGGGGGACGTGGTTCGGCCGAGCAGTACTTC. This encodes CASRGGRGSAEQYF.

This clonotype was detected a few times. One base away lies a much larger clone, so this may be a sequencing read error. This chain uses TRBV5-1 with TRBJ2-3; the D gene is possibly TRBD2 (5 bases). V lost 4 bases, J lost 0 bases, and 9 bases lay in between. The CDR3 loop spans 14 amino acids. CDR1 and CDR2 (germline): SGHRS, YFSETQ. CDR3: CASSNGMSTDTQYF. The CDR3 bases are TGCGCCAGCAGCAACGGGATGAGCACAGATACGCAGTATTTT.

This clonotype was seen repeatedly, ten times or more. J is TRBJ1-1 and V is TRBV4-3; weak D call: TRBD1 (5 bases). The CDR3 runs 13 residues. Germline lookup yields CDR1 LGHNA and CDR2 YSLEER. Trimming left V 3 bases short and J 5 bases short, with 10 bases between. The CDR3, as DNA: TGCGCCAGCAGCCATCCAGAGGGGACTGAAGCTTTCTTT. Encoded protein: CASSHPEGTEAFF.

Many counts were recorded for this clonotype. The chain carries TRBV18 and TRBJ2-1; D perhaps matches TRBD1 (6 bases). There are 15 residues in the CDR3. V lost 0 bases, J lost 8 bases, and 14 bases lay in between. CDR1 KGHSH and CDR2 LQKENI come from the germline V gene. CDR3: CASSPPTGWVDEQFF. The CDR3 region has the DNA TGTGCCAGCTCACCACCCACAGGGTGGGTCGATGAGCAGTTCTTC.

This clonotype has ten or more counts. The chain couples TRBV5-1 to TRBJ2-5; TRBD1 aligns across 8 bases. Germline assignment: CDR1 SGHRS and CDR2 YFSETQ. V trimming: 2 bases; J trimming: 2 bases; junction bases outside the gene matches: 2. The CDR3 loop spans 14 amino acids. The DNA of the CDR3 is TGCGCCAGCAGCTTACAGGGGGAACAAGAGACCCAGTACTTC. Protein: CASSLQGEQETQYF.

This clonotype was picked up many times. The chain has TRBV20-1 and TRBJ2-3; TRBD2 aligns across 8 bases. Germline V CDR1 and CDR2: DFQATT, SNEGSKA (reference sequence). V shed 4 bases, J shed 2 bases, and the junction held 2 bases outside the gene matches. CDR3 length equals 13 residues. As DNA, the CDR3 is TGCAGTGCTACTAGCGGGTCCACAGATACGCAGTATTTT. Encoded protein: CSATSGSTDTQYF.

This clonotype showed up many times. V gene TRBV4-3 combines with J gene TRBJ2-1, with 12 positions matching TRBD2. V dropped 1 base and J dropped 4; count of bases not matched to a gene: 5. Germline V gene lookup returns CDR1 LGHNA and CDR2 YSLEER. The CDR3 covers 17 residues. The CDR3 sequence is CASSQATLAGGYNEQFF. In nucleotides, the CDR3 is TGCGCCAGCAGCCAAGCGACCCTAGCGGGAGGGTACAATGAGCAGTTCTTC.

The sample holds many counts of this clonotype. DNA for the CDR3: TGTGCCAGCAGTGCCCTCAGGGGGATAAGACTGTTTTTT. As protein: CASSALRGIRLFF. J is TRBJ1-4 and V is TRBV27; 7 nucleotides match TRBD1. This CDR3 is built from 13 residues. CDR1 is MNHEY, CDR2 SMNVEV, per germline (reference sequence). Unmatched junction bases numbered 10, after V lost 5 bases and J lost 13 bases. Full variable domain (outside the CDR3, taken from reference TRBV27 and TRBJ1-4): EAQVTQNPRYLITVTGKKLTVTCSQNMNHEYMSWYRQDPGLGLRQIYYSMNVEVTDKGDVPEGYKVSRKEKRNFPLILESPSPNQTSLYFCASSALRGIRLFFGSGTQLSVL.

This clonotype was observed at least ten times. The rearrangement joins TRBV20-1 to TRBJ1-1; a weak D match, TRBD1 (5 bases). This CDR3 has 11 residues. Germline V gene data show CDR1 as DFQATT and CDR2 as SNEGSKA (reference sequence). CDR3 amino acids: CRSGRGTEAFF. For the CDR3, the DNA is TGCAGGTCCGGAAGGGGCACTGAAGCTTTCTTT.

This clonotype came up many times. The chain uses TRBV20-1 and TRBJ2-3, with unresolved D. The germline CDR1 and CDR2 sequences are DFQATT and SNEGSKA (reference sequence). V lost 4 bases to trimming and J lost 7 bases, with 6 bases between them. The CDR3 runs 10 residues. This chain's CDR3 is CSAKLNTQYF. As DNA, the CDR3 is TGCAGTGCTAAGTTAAATACGCAGTATTTT.

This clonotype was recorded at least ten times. CDR3 sequence: CASSKGGGAGNQPQHF. In nucleotides, the CDR3 is TGTGCCAGCAGCAAGGGGGGGGGAGCTGGCAATCAGCCCCAGCATTTT. The V and J genes are TRBV9 and TRBJ1-5; the D gene is possibly TRBD1 (6 bases). V was shortened by 4 bases and J by 2 bases, with 16 bases between the two germline ends. The CDR3 loop spans 16 amino acids. Germline CDR1 SGDLS, CDR2 YYNGEE.

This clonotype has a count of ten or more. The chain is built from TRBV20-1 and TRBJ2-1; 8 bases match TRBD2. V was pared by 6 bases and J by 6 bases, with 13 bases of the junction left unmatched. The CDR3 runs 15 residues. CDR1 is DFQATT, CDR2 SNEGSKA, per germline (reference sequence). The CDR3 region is CSAVIDSAGGNEQFF. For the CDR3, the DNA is TGCAGTGCCGTCATCGACTCCGCGGGGGGCAATGAGCAGTTCTTC.

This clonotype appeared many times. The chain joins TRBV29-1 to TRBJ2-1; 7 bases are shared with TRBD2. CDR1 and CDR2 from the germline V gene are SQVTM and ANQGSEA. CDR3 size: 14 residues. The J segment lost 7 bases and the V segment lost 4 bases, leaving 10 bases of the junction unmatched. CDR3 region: CSVVGPPGGNEQFF. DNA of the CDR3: TGCAGCGTTGTCGGACCACCCGGGGGGAATGAGCAGTTCTTC.

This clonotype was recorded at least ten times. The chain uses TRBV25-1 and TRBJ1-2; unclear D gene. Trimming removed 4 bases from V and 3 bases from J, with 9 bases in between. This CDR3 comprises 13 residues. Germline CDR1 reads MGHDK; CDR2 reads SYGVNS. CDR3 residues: CASSANSDYGYTF. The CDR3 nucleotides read TGTGCCAGCAGTGCGAACAGCGACTATGGCTACACCTTC.

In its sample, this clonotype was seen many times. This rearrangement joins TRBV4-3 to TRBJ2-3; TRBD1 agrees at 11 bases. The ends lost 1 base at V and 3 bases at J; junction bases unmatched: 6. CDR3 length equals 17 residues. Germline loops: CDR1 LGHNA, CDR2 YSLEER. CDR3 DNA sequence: TGCGCCAGCAGCCAAGCGGCGGGGACAGGGGGAACAGATACGCAGTATTTT. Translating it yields CASSQAAGTGGTDTQYF.

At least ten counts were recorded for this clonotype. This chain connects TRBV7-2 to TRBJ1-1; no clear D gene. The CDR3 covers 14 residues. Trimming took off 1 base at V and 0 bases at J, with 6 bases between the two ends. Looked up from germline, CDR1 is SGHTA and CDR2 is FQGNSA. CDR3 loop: CASSLGYMNTEAFF. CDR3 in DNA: TGTGCCAGCAGCTTAGGGTACATGAACACTGAAGCTTTCTTT.

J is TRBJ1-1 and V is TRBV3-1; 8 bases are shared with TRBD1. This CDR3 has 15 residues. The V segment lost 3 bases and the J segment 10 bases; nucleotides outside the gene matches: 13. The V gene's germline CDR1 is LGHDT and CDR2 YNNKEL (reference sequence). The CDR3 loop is CASSQSRGLGGVAFF. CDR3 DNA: TGTGCCAGCAGCCAGTCCAGGGGGCTGGGGGGGGTAGCTTTCTTT. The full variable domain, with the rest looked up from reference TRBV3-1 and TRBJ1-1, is DTAVSQTPKYLVTQMGNDKSIKCEQNLGHDTMYWYKQDSKKFLKIMFSYNNKELIINETVPNRFSPKSPDKAHLNLHINSLELGDSAVYFCASSQSRGLGGVAFFGQGTRLTVV.

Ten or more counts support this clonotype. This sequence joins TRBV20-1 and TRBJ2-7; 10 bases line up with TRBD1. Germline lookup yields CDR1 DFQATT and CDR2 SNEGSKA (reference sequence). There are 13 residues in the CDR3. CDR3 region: CSPGTGAAYEQYF. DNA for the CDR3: TGCAGCCCCGGGACAGGGGCGGCCTACGAGCAGTACTTC.

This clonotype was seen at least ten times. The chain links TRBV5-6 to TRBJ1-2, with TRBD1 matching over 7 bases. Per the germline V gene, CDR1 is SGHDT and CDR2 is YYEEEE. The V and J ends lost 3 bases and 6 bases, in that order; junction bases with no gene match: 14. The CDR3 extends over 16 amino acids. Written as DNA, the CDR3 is TGTGCCAGCAGCTCCCTTGACAGGGTCCCGAAGAATGGCTACACCTTC. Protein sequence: CASSSLDRVPKNGYTF. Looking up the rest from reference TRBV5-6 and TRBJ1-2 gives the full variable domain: DAGVTQSPTHLIKTRGQQVTLRCSPKSGHDTVSWYQQALGQGPQFIFQYYEEEERQRGNFPDRFSGHQFPNYSSELNVNALLLGDSALYLCASSSLDRVPKNGYTFGSGTRLTVV.

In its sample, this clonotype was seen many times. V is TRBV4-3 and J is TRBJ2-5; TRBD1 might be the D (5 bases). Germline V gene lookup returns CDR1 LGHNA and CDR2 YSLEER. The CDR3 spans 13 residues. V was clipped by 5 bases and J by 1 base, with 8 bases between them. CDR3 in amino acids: CASSMTAQETQYF. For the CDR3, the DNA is TGCGCCAGCAGCATGACAGCCCAAGAGACCCAGTACTTC.

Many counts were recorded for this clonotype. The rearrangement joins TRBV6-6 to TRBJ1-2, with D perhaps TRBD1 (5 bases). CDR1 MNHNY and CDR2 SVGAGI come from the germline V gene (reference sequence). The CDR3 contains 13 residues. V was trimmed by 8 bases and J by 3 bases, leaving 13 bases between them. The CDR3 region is CASLPGGYYGYTF. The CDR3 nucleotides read TGTGCCAGCCTTCCCGGGGGTTACTATGGCTACACCTTC.

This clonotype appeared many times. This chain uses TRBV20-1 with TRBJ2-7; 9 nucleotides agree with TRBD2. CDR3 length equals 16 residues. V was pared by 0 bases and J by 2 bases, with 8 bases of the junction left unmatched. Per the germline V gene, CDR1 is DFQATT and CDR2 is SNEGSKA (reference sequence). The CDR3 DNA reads TGCAGTGCTAGAGATCCGCTAGCGGGGTCTCCCTACGAGCAGTACTTC. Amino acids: CSARDPLAGSPYEQYF.

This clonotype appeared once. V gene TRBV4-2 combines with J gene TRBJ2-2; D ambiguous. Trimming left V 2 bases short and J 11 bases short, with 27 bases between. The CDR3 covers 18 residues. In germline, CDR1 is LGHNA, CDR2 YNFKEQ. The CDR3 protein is CASSQTVSGGEVGSELFF. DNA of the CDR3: TGTGCCAGCAGCCAAACTGTCTCTGGTGGTGAGGTGGGAAGTGAGCTGTTTTTT.

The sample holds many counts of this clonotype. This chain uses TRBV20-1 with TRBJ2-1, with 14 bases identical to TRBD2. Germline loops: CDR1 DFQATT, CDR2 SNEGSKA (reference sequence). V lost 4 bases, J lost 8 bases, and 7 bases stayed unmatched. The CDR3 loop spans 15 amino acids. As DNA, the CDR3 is TGCAGTGCTACCGTCCCGGGACTAGCGGGGGATGAGCAGTTCTTC. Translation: CSATVPGLAGDEQFF.

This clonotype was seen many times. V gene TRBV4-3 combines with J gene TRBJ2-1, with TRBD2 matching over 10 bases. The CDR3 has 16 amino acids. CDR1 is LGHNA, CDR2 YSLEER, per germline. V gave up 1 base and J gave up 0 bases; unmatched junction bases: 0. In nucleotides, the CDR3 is TGCGCCAGCAGCCAAGGGACTAGCGGCTCCTACAATGAGCAGTTCTTC. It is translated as CASSQGTSGSYNEQFF.

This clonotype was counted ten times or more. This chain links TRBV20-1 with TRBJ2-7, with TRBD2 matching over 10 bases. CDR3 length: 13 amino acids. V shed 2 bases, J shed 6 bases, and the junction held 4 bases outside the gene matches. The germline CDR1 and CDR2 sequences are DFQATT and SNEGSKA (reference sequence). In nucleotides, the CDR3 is TGCAGTGCTAGACCTAGCGGGGGTAGCGAGCAGTACTTC. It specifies CSARPSGGSEQYF.

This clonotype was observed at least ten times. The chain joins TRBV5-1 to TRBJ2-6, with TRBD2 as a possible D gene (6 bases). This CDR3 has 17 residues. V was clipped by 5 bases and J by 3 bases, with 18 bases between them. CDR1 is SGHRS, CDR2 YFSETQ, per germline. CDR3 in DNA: TGCGCCAGCAGATCCGGGAGAGTCGGAGGTGGGGCCAACGTCCTGACTTTC. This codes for CASRSGRVGGGANVLTF.